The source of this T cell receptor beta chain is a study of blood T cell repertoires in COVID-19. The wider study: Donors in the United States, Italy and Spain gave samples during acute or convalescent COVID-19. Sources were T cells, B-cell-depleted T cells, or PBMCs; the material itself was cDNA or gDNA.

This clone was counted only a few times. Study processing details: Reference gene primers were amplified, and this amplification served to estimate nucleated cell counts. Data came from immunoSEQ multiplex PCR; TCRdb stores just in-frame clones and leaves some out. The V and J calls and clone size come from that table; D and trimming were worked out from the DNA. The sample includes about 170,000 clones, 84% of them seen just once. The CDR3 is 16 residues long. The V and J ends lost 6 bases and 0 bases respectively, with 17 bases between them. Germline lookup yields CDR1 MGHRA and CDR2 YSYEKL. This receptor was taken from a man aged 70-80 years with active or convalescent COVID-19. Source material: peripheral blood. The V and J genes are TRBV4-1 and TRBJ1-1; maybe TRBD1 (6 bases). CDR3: CASSVSGGPMNTEAFF. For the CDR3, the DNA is TGCGCCAGCAGTGTCAGCGGGGGGCCCATGAACACTGAAGCTTTCTTT.